This T cell receptor (beta chain) was captured by sequencing in a study of graft-versus-host responses after intestinal transplantation. This clone is medium-sized. This table comes from immunoSEQ multiplex PCR, and its TCRdb copy is limited to in-frame clones, with some not included. The sample consists of some 40,000 clones, more than 85% of them appearing once. This clonotype was sampled from a human patient who received an intestinal transplant, so some T cells may come from the graft donor. Sequenced here: PBMCs, sampled 524 days after transplant.

The CDR3 region is CASSFATGVGYNEQFF. Written as DNA, the CDR3 is TGTGCCAGCAGCTTCGCGACGGGAGTGGGGTACAATGAGCAGTTCTTC. This chain connects TRBV14 to TRBJ2-1, with D maybe TRBD2 (6 bases). Germline CDR1 is SGHDN and CDR2 is FVKESK. The germline V and J ends were trimmed by 5 bases and 4 bases, with 18 bases remaining between them. This CDR3 has 16 amino acids.